This TCR beta chain is from a study of cytomegalovirus exposure and HLA in healthy donors. Turning to the study itself: From donors who were HLA-typed, an early data release held 80 million or so unique TCRs. Study-level findings and limits: Reportedly, a later analysis found an Asian-associated ancestry cluster had fewer N-insertions than the roughly 700-donor mean.

As regards this clone: No antigen is known for it.

The CDR3 totals 13 residues. The junction had 6 bases not matched to a gene; V was cut back by 8 bases and J by 5 bases. From germline, CDR1 is LNHNV and CDR2 YYDKDF (reference sequence). PCR involved 60 Vbeta and 13 Jbeta primers. Method: immunoSEQ multiplex PCR; TCRdb's copy keeps in-frame clones and lacks some. The table records around 150,000 clones, about 85% of them present only once. Healthy bone marrow donors made up the donors. The sequenced sample consisted of PBMCs. The gene calls are TRBV15 and TRBJ2-5, with 9 positions matching TRBD1. The origin of this receptor is a man aged 18 to 30 in good health and CMV-seropositive. CDR3 amino acids: CATQTGGLETQYF. The CDR3 DNA is TGTGCCACCCAGACAGGGGGGTTGGAGACCCAGTACTTC.